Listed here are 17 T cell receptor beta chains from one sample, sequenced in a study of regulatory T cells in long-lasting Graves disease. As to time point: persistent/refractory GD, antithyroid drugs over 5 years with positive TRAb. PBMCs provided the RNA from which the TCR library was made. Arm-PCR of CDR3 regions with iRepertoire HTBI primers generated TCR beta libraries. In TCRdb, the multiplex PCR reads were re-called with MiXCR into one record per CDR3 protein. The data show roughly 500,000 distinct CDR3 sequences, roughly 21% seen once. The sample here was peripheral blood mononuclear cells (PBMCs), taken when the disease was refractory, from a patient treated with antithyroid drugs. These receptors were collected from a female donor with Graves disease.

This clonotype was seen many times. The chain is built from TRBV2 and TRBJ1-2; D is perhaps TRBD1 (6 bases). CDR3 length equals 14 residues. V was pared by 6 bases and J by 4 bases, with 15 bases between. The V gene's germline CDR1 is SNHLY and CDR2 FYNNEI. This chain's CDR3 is CASREGGIFYGYTF. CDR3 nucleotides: TGTGCCAGCAGGGAGGGGGGAATATTCTATGGCTACACCTTC.

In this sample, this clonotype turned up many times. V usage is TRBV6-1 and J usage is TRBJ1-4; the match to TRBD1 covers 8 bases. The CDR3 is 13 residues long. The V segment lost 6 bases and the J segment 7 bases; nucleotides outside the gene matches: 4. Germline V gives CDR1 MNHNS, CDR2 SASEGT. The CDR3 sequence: CASSRDRGEKLFF. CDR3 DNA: TGTGCCAGCAGCCGAGACAGGGGTGAAAAACTGTTTTTT.

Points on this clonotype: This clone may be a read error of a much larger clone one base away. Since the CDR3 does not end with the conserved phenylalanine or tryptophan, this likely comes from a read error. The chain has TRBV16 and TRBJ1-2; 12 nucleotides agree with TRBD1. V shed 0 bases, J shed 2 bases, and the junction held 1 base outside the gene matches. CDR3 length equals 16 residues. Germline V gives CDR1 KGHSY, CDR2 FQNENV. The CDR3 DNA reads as TGTGCCAGCAGCCAATCGGGACAGGGGGCGAACTATGGCTACACCCTC. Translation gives CASSQSGQGANYGYTL.

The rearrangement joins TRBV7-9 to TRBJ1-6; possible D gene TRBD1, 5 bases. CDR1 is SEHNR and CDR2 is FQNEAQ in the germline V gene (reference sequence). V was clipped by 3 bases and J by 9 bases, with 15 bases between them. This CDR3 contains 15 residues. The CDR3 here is CASSLAGTAGSPLHF. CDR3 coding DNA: TGTGCCAGCAGCTTGGCAGGGACGGCTGGTTCACCCCTCCACTTT.

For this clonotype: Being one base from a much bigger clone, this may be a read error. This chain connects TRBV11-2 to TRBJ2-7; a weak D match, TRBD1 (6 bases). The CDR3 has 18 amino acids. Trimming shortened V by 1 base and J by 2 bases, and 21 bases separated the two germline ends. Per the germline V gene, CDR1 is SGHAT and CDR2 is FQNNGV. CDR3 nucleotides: TGTGCCAGCAGCTTAGCGGTATTCGACAGGCTCCAGCCCTACGAGCAGTACTTC. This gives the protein CASSLAVFDRLQPYEQYF.

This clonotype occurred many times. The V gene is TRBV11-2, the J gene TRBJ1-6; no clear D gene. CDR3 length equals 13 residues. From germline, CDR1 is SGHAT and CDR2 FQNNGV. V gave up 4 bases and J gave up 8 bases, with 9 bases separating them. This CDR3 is CASSSEVDSPLHF. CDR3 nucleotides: TGTGCCAGCAGCTCCGAGGTGGATTCACCCCTCCACTTT.

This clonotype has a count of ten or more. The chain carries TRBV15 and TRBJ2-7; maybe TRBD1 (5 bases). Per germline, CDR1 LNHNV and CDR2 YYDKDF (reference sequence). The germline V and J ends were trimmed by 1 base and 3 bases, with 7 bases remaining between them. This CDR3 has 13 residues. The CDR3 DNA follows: TGTGCCACCAGCAGAGGACAGCTCTACGAGCAGTACTTC. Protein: CATSRGQLYEQYF.

The CDR3 region has the DNA TGTGCCAGCTCACCACCGAGCCAGGGACATGGCTACACCTTC. This gives the protein CASSPPSQGHGYTF. The chain has TRBV18 and TRBJ1-2; the D gene is possibly TRBD1 (5 bases). Looked up from germline, CDR1 is KGHSH and CDR2 is LQKENI. The CDR3 totals 14 residues. V lost 0 bases, J lost 6 bases, and 11 bases lay in between.

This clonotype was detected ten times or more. The CDR3 sequence: CASNQGGQGRGETQYF. As DNA, the CDR3 is TGTGCCAGCAACCAGGGGGGCCAGGGGAGGGGAGAGACCCAGTACTTC. The J gene is TRBJ2-5, the V gene TRBV6-1; the D gene could be TRBD1 or TRBD2 (7 bases each). Per germline, CDR1 MNHNS and CDR2 SASEGT. V gave up 7 bases and J gave up 4 bases, with 22 bases separating them. CDR3 size: 16 residues.

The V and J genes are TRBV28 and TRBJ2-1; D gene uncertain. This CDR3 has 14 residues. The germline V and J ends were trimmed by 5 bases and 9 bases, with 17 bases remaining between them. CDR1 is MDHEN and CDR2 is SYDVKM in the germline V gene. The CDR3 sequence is CASSLVLGFGEQFF. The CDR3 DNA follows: TGTGCCAGCAGTCTAGTTCTGGGTTTCGGTGAGCAGTTCTTC.

CDR3 protein: CASSLRWESFTEAFF. The CDR3 bases are TGTGCCAGCAGCTTAAGGTGGGAATCCTTCACTGAAGCTTTCTTT. The chain employs TRBV7-2 and TRBJ1-1; the D is unclear. The CDR3 spans 15 residues. The V and J ends lost 2 bases and 4 bases respectively, with 14 bases between them. CDR1 is SGHTA, CDR2 FQGNSA, per germline. Full variable domain (rest looked up from reference TRBV7-2 and TRBJ1-1): GAGVSQSPSNKVTEKGKDVELRCDPISGHTALYWYRQSLGQGLEFLIYFQGNSAPDKSGLPSDRFSAERTGGSVSTLTIQRTQQEDSAVYLCASSLRWESFTEAFFGQGTRLTVV.

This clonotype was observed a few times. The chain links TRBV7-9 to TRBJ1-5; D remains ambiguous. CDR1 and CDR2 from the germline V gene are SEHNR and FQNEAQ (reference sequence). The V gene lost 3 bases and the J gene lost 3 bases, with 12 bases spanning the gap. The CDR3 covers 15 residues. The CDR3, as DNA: TGTGCCAGCAGCTTGAGCCACGATCTCAATCAGCCCCAGCATTTT. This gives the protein CASSLSHDLNQPQHF. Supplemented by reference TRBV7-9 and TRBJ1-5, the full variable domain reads DTGVSQNPRHKITKRGQNVTFRCDPISEHNRLYWYRQTLGQGPEFLTYFQNEAQLEKSRLLSDRFSAERPKGSFSTLEIQRTEQGDSAMYLCASSLSHDLNQPQHFGDGTRLSIL.

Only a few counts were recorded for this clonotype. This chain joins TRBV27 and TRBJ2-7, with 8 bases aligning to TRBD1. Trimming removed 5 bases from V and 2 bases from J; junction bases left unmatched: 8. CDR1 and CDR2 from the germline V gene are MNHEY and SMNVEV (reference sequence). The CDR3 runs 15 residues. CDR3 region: CASSLDRGSPYEQYF. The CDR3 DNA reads TGTGCCAGCAGTCTTGACAGGGGTTCCCCCTACGAGCAGTACTTC.

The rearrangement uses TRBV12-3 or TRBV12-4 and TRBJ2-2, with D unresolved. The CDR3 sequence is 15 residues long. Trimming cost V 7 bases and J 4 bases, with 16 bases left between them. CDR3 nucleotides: TGTGCCAGCACCTCCCACCTTCCGGGCACCGGGGAGCTGTTTTTT. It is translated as CASTSHLPGTGELFF.

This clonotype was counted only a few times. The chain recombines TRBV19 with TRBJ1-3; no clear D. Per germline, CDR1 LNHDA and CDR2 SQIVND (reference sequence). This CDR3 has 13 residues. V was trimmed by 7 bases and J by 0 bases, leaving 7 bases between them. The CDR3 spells CASKSDSGNTIYF. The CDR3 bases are TGTGCCAGTAAAAGTGACTCTGGAAACACCATATATTTT. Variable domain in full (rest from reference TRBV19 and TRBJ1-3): DGGITQSPKYLFRKEGQNVTLSCEQNLNHDAMYWYRQDPGQGLRLIYYSQIVNDFQKGDIAEGYSVSREKKESFPLTVTSAQKNPTAFYLCASKSDSGNTIYFGEGSWLTVV.

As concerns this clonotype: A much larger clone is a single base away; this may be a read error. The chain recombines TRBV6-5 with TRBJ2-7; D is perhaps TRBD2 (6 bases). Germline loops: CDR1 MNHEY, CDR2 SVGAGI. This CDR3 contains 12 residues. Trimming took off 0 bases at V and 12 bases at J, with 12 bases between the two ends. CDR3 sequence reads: CASSYSGGGLYF. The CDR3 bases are TGTGCCAGCAGTTACTCGGGTGGAGGGCTGTACTTC.

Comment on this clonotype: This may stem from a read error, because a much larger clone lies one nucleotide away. The CDR3 coding sequence is TGTGCCAGCAGTTCCACCGAGAGGGTTCAAGAGACCCAGTACTTC. Encoded protein: CASSSTERVQETQYF. The rearrangement uses TRBV28 and TRBJ2-5, with a weak D call TRBD2 (5 bases). The germline V gene encodes CDR1 MDHEN and CDR2 SYDVKM. CDR3 length: 15 amino acids. V lost 4 bases and J 2 bases, leaving 14 bases between the germline ends.